This T cell receptor (beta chain) was recovered during a study of blood T cell repertoires in COVID-19. Overall study context: Whether acute or convalescent, the COVID-19 samples came from the United States, Italy and Spain. The analysed material was cDNA or gDNA that came from T cells, B-cell-depleted T cells, or PBMCs.

Germline loops: CDR1 DFQATT, CDR2 SNEGSKA (reference sequence). J gave up 14 bases and V 0 bases, and 4 bases lay outside the gene matches. The CDR3 is made up of 11 amino acids. In the original analysis: The authors estimated nucleated cell counts from reference gene primer amplification. The assay was immunoSEQ multiplex PCR, and TCRdb's table has in-frame clones only and misses some. V, J and clone size are taken as reported in that table, and D and trimming were inferred from the DNA itself. The data show hundreds of thousands of clones, approximately 90% seen once. The chain links TRBV20-1 to TRBJ2-4; 7 bases match TRBD2. The clonotype comes from a man between 35 and 55 years old with acute or convalescent COVID-19. Material: peripheral blood. The DNA for the CDR3 is TGCAGTGCTAGAGAGGGGACTACAAAGTACTTC. Amino acids: CSAREGTTKYF.